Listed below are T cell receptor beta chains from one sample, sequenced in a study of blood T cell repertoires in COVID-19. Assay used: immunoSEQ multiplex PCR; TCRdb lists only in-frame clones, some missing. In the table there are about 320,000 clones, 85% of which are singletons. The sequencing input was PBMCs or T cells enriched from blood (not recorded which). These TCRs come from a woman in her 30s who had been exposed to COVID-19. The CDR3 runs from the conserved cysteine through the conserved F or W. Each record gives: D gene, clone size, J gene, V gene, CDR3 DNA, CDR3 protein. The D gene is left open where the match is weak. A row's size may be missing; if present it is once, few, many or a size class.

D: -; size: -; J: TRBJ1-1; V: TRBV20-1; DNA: TGCAGTGCTAGGACAGTCGGAGCTTTCTTT; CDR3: CSARTVGAFF
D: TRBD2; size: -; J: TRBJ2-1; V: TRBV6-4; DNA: TGTGCCAGCAGTGCCTCGTGGGGGGGTGAGCAGTTCTTC; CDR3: CASSASWGGEQFF
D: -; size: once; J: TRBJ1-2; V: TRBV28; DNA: TGTGCCAGCAGTTCTTCCAGGGCAGAAGACTATGGCTACACCTTC; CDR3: CASSSSRAEDYGYTF
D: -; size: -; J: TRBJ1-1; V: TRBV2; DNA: TGTGCCAGCAGTGGTGGCACCATTGAAGCTTTCTTT; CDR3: CASSGGTIEAFF
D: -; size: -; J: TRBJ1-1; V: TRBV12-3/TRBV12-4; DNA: TGTGCCAGCAGTTTACTGTCAGAAACTGAAGCTTTCTTT; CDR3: CASSLLSETEAFF
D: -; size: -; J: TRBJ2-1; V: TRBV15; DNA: TGTGCCACCAGCAGAGTAAAAAGTGCGGGGGCGTCCTACAATGAGCAGTTCTTC; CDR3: CATSRVKSAGASYNEQFF
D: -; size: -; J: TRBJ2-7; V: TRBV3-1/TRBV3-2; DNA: TGTGCCAGCAGCCCCGACATCTCTTACGAGCAGTACTTC; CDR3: CASSPDISYEQYF
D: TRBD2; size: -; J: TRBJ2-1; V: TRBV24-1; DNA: TGTGCCACCAGTGACGTGACTAGCGGAGCCTACAATGAGCAGTTCTTC; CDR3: CATSDVTSGAYNEQFF
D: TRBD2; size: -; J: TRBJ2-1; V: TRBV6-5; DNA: TGTGCCAGCAGTTACCGGGGGAGGGACAATGAGCAGTTCTTC; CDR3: CASSYRGRDNEQFF
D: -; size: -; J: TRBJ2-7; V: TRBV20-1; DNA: TGCAGTGCTAGTCGGGACACCAACTACGAGCAGTACTTC; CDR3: CSASRDTNYEQYF
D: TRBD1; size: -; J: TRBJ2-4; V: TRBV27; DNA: TGTGCCAGCAGTTTCGGACAGGGGGGGGACATTCAGTACTTC; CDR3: CASSFGQGGDIQYF
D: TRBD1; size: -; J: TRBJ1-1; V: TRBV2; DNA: TGTGCCAGCAGTGAAGCGATGGGACAGTACACTGAAGCTTTCTTT; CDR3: CASSEAMGQYTEAFF
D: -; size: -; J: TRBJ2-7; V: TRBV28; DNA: TGTGCCAGCAGTCTTGCAGGGTCGTTGACCTACGAGCAGTACTTC; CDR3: CASSLAGSLTYEQYF
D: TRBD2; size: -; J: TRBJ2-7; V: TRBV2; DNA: TGTGCCAGCAGTGAACCACCAACTCTAGCGGGAGTTGCCTACGAGCAGTACTTC; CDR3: CASSEPPTLAGVAYEQYF
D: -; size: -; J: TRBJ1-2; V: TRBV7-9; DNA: TGTGCCAGCAGCTTGGTTGCGGGCTACACCTTC; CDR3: CASSLVAGYTF
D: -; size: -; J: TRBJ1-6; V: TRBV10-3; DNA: TGTGCCATCAGTGATGCCAGTAATTCACCCCTCCACTTT; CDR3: CAISDASNSPLHF
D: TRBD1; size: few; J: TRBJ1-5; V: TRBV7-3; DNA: TGTGCCAGCAGCCCCATTCCGGGACAGGAAGCGGGCACGAATCAGCCCCAGCATTTT; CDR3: CASSPIPGQEAGTNQPQHF
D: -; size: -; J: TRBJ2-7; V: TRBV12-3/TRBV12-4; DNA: TGTGCCAGCAGAAAACAGGGTTCCTACGAGCAGTACTTC; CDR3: CASRKQGSYEQYF
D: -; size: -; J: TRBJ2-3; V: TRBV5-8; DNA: TGTGCCAGCTTACAGTCTAGCACAGATACGCAGTATTTT; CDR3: CASLQSSTDTQYF
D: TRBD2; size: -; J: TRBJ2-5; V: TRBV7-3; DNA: TGTGCCAGCAGCTTACGGACTAGCGGGGTTGAGACCCAGTACTTC; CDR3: CASSLRTSGVETQYF
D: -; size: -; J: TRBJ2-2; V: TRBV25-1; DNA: TGTGCCAGCACCCCGGGAAACACCGGGGAGCTGTTTTTT; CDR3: CASTPGNTGELFF
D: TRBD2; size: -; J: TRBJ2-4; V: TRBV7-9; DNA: TGTGCCAGCAGCCCCAAAACCCTAGCGGGAGAAGCCAAAAACATTCAGTACTTC; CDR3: CASSPKTLAGEAKNIQYF
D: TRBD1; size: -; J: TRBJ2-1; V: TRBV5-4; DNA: TGTGCCAGCAGCTACCGGGACAGGGGGGCGAATGAGCAGTTCTTC; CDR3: CASSYRDRGANEQFF
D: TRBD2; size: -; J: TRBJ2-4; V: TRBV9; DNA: TGTGCCAGCAGCGTAGACGGGGGGGCCAAAAACATTCAGTACTTC; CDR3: CASSVDGGAKNIQYF
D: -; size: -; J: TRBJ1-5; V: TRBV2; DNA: TGTGCCAGCAGTGAAACGGGCAATCAGCCCCAGCATTTT; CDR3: CASSETGNQPQHF
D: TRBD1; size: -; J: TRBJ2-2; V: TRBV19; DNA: TGTGCCAGTAGTATTCTGGACAGGACCTCCGGGGAGCTGTTTTTT; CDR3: CASSILDRTSGELFF
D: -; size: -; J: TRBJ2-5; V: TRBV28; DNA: TGTGCCAGCAGTATCACTAGTACGGAGACCCAGTACTTC; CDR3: CASSITSTETQYF
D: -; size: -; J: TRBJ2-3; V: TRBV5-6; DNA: TGTGCCAGCAGCGTGGGATTAAGCCCAGATACGCAGTATTTT; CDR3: CASSVGLSPDTQYF
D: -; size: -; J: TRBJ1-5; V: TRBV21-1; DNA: TGTGCCAGCAGCAAACTCCTGACCCTAGGTACAGACGAACAGGGGCGCAATCAGCCCCAGCATTTT; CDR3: CASSKLLTLGTDEQGRNQPQHF
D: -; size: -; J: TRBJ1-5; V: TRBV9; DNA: TGTGCCAGCAGCCCCGTAGCCGGGAGCAATCAGCCCCAGCATTTT; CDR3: CASSPVAGSNQPQHF
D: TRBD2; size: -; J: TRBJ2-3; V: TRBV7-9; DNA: TGTGCCAGCAGCTTAATCGGAGCGGGGGCCCACACAGATACGCAGTATTTT; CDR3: CASSLIGAGAHTDTQYF
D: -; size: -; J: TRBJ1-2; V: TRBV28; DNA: TGTGCCAGCAGTTTGCTCAGACTCTATGGCTACACCTTC; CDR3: CASSLLRLYGYTF
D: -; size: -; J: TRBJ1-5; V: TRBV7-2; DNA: TGTGCCAGCAGCTTAGGACAGGCGGTTTTCGATCAGCCCCAGCATTTT; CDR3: CASSLGQAVFDQPQHF
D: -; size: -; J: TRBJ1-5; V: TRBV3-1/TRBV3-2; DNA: TGTGCCAGCAGCCAAGTGGCAGGCGGCAATCAGCCCCAGCATTTT; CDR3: CASSQVAGGNQPQHF
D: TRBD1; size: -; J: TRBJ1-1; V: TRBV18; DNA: TGTGCCAGCTCAGCCCAGAACGGGGACAGGGGTAAAGCTTTCTTT; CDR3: CASSAQNGDRGKAFF
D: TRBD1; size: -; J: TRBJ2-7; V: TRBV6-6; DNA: TGTGCCAGCAGTTACTCGGGACAGGGGTTCGGTGAGCAGTACTTC; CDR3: CASSYSGQGFGEQYF
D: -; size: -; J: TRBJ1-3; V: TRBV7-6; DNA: TGTGCCAGCAGTCGGTCACAGGGAGCTGGAAACACCATATATTTT; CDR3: CASSRSQGAGNTIYF
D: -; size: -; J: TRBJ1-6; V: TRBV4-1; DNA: TGCGCCAGCAGCCAATTAGGCGGACAGTGGGATTCACCCCTCCACTTT; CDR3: CASSQLGGQWDSPLHF
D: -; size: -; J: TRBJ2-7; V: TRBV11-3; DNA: TGTGCCAGCAGCTTGGGTCCCTCGGGTACTAAGTCCGAGCAGTACTTC; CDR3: CASSLGPSGTKSEQYF
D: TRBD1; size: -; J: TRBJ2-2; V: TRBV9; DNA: TGTGCCAGCAGGCTTAGGGACAGGGATTTTGTTACCGGGGAGCTGTTTTTT; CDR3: CASRLRDRDFVTGELFF